The clone carrying this TCR beta chain was detected once. The data were obtained in a study of blood T cell repertoires in COVID-19. In the study overall: Acute and convalescent COVID-19 specimens originated in the United States, Italy and Spain. Nucleic acid was either cDNA or gDNA, and it came from T cells, B-cell-depleted T cells, or PBMCs.

Authors' data handling: Reference gene primer amplification yielded estimated nucleated cell counts. Using immunoSEQ multiplex PCR, the repertoire was profiled, and TCRdb retains in-frame clones only, with some absent. That table gives V, J and clone size, and the DNA gave D and trimming. The data hold some 66,000 clones, with 91% observed a single time. This sequence originates from a human donor in a cohort sampled during active COVID-19. The material sequenced was peripheral blood.

This CDR3 is CASSAAGVVTDTQYF. CDR3 nucleotides: TGTGCCAGCAGTGCGGCGGGAGTGGTCACAGATACGCAGTATTTT. This sequence joins TRBV2 and TRBJ2-3; 7 positions match TRBD2. CDR3 size: 15 residues. The ends lost 4 bases at V and 2 bases at J; junction bases unmatched: 6. Germline loops: CDR1 SNHLY, CDR2 FYNNEI. The variable domain in full, completed from reference TRBV2 and TRBJ2-3, reads EPEVTQTPSHQVTQMGQEVILRCVPISNHLYFYWYRQILGQKVEFLVSFYNNEISEKSEIFDDQFSVERPDGSNFTLKIRSTKLEDSAMYFCASSAAGVVTDTQYFGPGTRLTVL.